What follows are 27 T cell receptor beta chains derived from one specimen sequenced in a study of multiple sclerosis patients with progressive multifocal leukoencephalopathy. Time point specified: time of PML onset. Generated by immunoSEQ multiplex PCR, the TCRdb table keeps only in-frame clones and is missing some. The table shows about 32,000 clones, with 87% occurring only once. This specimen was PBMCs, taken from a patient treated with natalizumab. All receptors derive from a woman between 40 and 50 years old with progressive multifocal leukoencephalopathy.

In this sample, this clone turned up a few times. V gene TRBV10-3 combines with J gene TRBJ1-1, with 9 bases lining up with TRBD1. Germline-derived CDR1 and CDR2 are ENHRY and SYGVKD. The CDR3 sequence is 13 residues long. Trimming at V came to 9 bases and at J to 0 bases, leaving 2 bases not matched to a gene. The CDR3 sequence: CAMGTGLNTEAFF. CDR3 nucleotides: TGTGCCATGGGGACAGGGTTGAACACTGAAGCTTTCTTT.

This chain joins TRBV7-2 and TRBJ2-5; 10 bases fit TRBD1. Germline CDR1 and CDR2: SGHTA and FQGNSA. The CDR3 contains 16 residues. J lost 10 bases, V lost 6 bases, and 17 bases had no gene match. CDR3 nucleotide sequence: TGTGCCAGCAGACGCCCTACCGGGACAGGGGATAAAAGCCAGTACTTC. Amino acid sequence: CASRRPTGTGDKSQYF.

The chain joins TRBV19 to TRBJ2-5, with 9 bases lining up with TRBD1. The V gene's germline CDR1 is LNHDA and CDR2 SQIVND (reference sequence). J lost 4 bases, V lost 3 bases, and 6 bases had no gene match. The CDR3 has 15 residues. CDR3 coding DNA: TGTGCCAGTAGTATCGACAGGGGGTCGGGAGAGACCCAGTACTTC. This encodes CASSIDRGSGETQYF.

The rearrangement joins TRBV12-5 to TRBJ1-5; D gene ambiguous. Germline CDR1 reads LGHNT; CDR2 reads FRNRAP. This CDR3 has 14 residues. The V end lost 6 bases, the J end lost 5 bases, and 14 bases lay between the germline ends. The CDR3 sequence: CASGSGRGDQPQHF. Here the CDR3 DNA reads TGTGCTAGTGGCTCCGGACGCGGGGATCAGCCCCAGCATTTT.

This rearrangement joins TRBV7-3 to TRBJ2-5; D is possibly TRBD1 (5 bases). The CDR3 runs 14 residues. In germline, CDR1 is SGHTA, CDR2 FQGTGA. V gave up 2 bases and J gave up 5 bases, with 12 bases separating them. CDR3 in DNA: TGTGCCAGCAGCTTAGCCGGGCCAGGGGAGACCCAGTACTTC. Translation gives CASSLAGPGETQYF.

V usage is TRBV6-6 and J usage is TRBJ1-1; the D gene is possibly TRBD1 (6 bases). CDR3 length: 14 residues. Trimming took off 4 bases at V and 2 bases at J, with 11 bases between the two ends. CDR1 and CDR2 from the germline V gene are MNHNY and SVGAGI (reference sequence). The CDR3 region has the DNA TGTGCCAGCAGTTTCGGACAGACAAACACTGAAGCTTTCTTT. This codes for CASSFGQTNTEAFF.

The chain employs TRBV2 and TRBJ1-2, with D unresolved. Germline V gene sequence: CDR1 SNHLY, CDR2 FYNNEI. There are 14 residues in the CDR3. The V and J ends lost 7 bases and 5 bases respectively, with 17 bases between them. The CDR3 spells CASNNLGRDYGYTF. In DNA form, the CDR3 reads TGTGCCAGCAACAATCTGGGCAGAGATTATGGCTACACCTTC.

The DNA of the CDR3 is TGTGCCAGCAGTTACTCGAACAGGGCGAGAGATACGCAGTATTTT. It yields the protein CASSYSNRARDTQYF. This chain connects TRBV6-5 to TRBJ2-3; tentatively, D is TRBD1 (6 bases). Trimming removed 0 bases at V and 5 bases at J, with 12 bases between. Germline V gene lookup returns CDR1 MNHEY and CDR2 SVGAGI. This CDR3 is built from 15 residues.

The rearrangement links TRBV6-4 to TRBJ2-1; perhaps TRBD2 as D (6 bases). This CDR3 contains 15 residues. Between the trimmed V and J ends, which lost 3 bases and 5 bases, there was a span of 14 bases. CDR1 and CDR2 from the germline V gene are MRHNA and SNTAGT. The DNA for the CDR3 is TGTGCCAGCAGTGAAGGAGGGGCAGGTAACAATGAGCAGTTCTTC. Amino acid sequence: CASSEGGAGNNEQFF.

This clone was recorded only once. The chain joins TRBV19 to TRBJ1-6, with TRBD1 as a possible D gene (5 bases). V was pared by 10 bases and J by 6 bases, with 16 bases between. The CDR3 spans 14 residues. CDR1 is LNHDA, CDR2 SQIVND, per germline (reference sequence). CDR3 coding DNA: TGTGCCACCCAGAAGGGGAATGCTAATTCACCCCTCCACTTT. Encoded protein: CATQKGNANSPLHF.

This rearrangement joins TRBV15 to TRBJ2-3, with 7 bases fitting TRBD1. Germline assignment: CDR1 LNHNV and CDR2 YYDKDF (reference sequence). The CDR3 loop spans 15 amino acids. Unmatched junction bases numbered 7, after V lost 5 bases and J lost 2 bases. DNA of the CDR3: TGTGCCACCAGCTCGAGGGGACAGCACACAGATACGCAGTATTTT. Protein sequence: CATSSRGQHTDTQYF.

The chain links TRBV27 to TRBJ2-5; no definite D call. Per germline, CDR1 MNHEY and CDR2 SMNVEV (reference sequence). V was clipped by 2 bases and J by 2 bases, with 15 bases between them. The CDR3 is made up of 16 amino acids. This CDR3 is CASSLLSLTNQETQYF. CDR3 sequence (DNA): TGTGCCAGCAGTTTACTGAGTTTAACCAATCAAGAGACCCAGTACTTC.

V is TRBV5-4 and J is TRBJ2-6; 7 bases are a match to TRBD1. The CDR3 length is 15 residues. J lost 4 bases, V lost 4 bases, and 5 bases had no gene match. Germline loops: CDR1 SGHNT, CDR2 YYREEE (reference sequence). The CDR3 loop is CASSPGGAGANVLTF. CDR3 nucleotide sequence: TGTGCCAGCAGCCCAGGGGGAGCGGGGGCCAACGTCCTGACTTTC.

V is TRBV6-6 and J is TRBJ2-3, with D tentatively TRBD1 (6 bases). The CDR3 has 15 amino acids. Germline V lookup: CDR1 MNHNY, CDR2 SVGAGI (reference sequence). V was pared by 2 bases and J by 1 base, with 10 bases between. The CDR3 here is CASSYRQVGTDTQYF. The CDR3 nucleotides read TGTGCCAGCAGTTACCGACAGGTCGGCACAGATACGCAGTATTTT.

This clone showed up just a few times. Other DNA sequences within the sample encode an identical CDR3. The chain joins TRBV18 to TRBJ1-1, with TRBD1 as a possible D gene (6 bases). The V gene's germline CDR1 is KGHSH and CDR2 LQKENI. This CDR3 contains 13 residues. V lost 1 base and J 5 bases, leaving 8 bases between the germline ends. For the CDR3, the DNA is TGTGCCAGCTCACCACAGGGGGGGACTGAAGCTTTCTTT. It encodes CASSPQGGTEAFF.

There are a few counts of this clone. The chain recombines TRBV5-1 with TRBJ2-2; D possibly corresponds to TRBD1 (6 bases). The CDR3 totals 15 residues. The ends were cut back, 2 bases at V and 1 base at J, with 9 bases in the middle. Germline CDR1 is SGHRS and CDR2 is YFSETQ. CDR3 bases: TGCGCCAGCAGCTTTGGGGGCCGGAACACCGGGGAGCTGTTTTTT. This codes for CASSFGGRNTGELFF.

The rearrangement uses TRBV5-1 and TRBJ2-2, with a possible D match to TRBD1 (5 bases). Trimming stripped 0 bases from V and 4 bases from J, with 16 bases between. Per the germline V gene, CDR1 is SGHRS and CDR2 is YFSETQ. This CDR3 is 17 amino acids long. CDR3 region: CASSLDSQGTGTGELFF. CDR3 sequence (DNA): TGCGCCAGCAGCTTGGATTCTCAGGGTACAGGCACCGGGGAGCTGTTTTTT. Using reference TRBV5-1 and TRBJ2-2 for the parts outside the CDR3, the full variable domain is KAGVTQTPRYLIKTRGQQVTLSCSPISGHRSVSWYQQTPGQGLQFLFEYFSETQRNKGNFPGRFSGRQFSNSRSEMNVSTLELGDSALYLCASSLDSQGTGTGELFFGEGSRLTVL.

The CDR3 nucleotides read TGCAGCGTTGTCGGGGACGTGGACAACATGAACACTGAAGCTTTCTTT. As protein: CSVVGDVDNMNTEAFF. The chain combines TRBV29-1 with TRBJ1-1, with a possible D match to TRBD1 (5 bases). The CDR3 covers 16 residues. Trimming left V 4 bases short and J 0 bases short, with 18 bases between. The germline V gene has CDR1 SQVTM and CDR2 ANQGSEA.

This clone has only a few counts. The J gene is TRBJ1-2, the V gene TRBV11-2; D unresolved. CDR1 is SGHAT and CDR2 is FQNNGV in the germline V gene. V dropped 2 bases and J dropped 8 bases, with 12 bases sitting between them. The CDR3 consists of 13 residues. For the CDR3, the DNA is TGTGCCAGCAGCTTATCAGTTCTGAACGGCTACACCTTC. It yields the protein CASSLSVLNGYTF.

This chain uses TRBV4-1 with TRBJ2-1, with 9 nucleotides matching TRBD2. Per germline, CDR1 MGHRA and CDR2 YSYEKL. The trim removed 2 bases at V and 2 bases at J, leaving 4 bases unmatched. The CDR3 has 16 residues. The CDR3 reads CASSQTTSGPYNEQFF. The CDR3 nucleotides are TGCGCCAGCAGCCAAACGACTAGCGGACCCTACAATGAGCAGTTCTTC.

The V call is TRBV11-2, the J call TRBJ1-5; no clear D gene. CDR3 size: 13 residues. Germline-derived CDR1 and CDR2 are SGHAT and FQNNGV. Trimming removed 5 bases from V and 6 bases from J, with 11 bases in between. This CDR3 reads CASSPGPAQPQHF. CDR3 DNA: TGTGCCAGCAGCCCTGGCCCAGCTCAGCCCCAGCATTTT.

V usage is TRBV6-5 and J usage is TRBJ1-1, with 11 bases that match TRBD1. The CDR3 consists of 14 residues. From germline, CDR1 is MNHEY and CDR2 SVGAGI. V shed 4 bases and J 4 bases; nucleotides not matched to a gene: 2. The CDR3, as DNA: TGTGCCAGCAGTTTGGGGACAGGGGGCACTGAAGCTTTCTTT. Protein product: CASSLGTGGTEAFF.

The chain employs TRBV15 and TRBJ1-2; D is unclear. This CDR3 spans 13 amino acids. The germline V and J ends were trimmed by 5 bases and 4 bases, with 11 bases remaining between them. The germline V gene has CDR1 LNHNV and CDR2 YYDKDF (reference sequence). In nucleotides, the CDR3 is TGTGCCACCAGCCGCTTATTCCTCTATGGCTACACCTTC. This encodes CATSRLFLYGYTF.

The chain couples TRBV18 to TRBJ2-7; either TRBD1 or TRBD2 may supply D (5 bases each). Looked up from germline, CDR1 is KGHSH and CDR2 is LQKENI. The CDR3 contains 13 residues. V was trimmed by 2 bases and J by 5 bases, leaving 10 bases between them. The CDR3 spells CASSPGAGDEQYF. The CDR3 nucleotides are TGTGCCAGCTCACCAGGGGCCGGGGACGAGCAGTACTTC.

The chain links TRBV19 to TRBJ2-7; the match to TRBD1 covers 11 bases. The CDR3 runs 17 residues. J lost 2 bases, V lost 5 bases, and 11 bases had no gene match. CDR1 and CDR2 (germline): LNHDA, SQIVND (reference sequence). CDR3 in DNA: TGTGCCAGTAGTGCGCCGCCCGGGACAGGGGGAACCTACGAGCAGTACTTC. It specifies CASSAPPGTGGTYEQYF.

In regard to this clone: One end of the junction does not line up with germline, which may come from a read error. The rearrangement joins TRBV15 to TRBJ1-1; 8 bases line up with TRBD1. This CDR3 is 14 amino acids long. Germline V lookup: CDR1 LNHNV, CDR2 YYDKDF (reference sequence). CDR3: CATSGDRGNTEAFF. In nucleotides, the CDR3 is TGTGCCACCAGCGGAGACAGGGGGAACACTGAAGCTTTCTTT.

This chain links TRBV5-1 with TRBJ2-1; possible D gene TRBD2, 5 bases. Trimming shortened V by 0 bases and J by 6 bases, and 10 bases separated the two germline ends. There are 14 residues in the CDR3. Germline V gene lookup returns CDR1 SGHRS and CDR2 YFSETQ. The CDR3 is CASSLANAGNEQFF. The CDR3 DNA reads TGCGCCAGCAGCTTGGCCAACGCGGGCAATGAGCAGTTCTTC.